This is a list of T cell receptor beta chains from one sample in a study of blood T cells in healthy people across ages. TCRdb recomputed calls from the 5' RACE reads with MiXCR, one row per CDR3 protein. This sample has 750,000 or so distinct CDR3 sequences, with more than 20% found just once. This same sample was also part of a study on T cells of mothers and their children.

Sequenced: blood. These receptors were collected from a boy aged 5-17 years in good health. The CDR3 runs from the conserved cysteine through the conserved F or W. A D gene is named only where the DNA matches it firmly. Where a row states a size, it is once, few, many or the class of an expanded clone; other rows omit it.

V,J,size,D,DNA,CDR3
TRBV7-9,TRBJ2-1,-,TRBD2,TGTGCCAGCAGCCGTCCCGGGACTAGCGGGAAACCCTCCTACAATGAGCAGTTCTTC,CASSRPGTSGKPSYNEQFF
TRBV7-2,TRBJ2-3,-,TRBD2,TGTGCCAGCAGCTTTTCGGGGGGAGATACGCAGTATTTT,CASSFSGGDTQYF
TRBV12-3/TRBV12-4,TRBJ1-3,-,-,TGTGCCAGCAGTTTAGCAGCTAGTGGAAACACCATATATTTT,CASSLAASGNTIYF
TRBV28,TRBJ2-1,-,TRBD2,TGTGCCAGCAGTCAGGCTAGCGGGAGCTTTGAGCAGTTCTTC,CASSQASGSFEQFF
TRBV7-2,TRBJ2-7,many,-,TGTGCCAGCAGCTTTTTCTCCGACGGATCCTACGAGCAGTACTTC,CASSFFSDGSYEQYF
TRBV3-1,TRBJ2-3,few,-,TGTGCCAGCAGCCAAGATCTCCTAGTTGGGGGGCAGTATTTT,CASSQDLLVGGQYF
TRBV24-1,TRBJ2-1,-,TRBD2,TGTGCCACCAGTGACCCCGGGACTAGCGGGAGTAGGTACAATGAGCAGTTCTTC,CATSDPGTSGSRYNEQFF
TRBV29-1,TRBJ2-5,many,-,TGCAGCGTTGAAGTCCTCAGGGCCCAAGAGACCCAGTACTTC,CSVEVLRAQETQYF
TRBV12-3/TRBV12-4,TRBJ1-4,few,TRBD1,TGTGCCAGCAGCGGGACAGTTTCAACTAATGAAAAACTGTTTTTT,CASSGTVSTNEKLFF
TRBV20-1,TRBJ2-1,-,-,TGCAGTGCCGAGGGCCTAGCGCTCTCCTACAATGAGCAGTTCTTC,CSAEGLALSYNEQFF
TRBV4-2,TRBJ2-1,-,-,TGTGCCAGCAGCCAAGTAGTGACGCGCGGGGATGAGCAGTTCTTC,CASSQVVTRGDEQFF
TRBV28,TRBJ2-3,-,-,TGTGCCAGCAGTTTATCGCGGGGGAACAGGGACACAAGCACAGATACGCAGTATTTT,CASSLSRGNRDTSTDTQYF
TRBV5-1,TRBJ2-5,-,TRBD2,TGCGCCAGCAGCTTGGCCAGCGGGGGAAGCGAGACCCAGTACTTC,CASSLASGGSETQYF
TRBV7-2,TRBJ2-3,few,TRBD2,TGTGCCAGCAGCCCCGGGACTAGCGGGGGTTCAGATACGCAGTATTTT,CASSPGTSGGSDTQYF
TRBV29-1,TRBJ2-7,few,-,TGCAGCGCCCGAAGCACAGATTACGAGCAGTACTTC,CSARSTDYEQYF
TRBV7-2,TRBJ2-2,-,TRBD2,TGTGCCAGCAGCTTGAGGGTAGCGGGAGGCCCCGGGGAGCTGTTCTTT,CASSLRVAGGPGELFF
TRBV7-2,TRBJ2-7,-,-,TGTGCCAGCAGCTTGAGCGCTAGCCTCTCCTACGAGCAGTACTTC,CASSLSASLSYEQYF
TRBV29-1,TRBJ1-2,few,-,TGCAGCGTTGATCGGGGTAGTGGCTACACCTTC,CSVDRGSGYTF
TRBV7-9,TRBJ2-7,-,-,TGTGCCAGCAGCTTAACCCATGGACTCCGTAGGTGGGAAGAGCAGTACTTC,CASSLTHGLRRWEEQYF
TRBV6-1,TRBJ2-5,few,-,TGTGCCAGCAGTCTTCGGAGCCCGGGGGAGCAGTACTTC,CASSLRSPGEQYF
TRBV7-2,TRBJ2-1,-,TRBD2,TGTGCCAGCAGCTCCTGGACTAGCGGGAGGGGGTATGAGCAGTTCTTC,CASSSWTSGRGYEQFF
TRBV12-3/TRBV12-4,TRBJ2-5,-,TRBD2,TGTGCCAGCAGTTTAGCAGGGGCGCGAGCGGGGTTAGAGGAGACCCAGTACTTC,CASSLAGARAGLEETQYF
TRBV6-5,TRBJ2-5,-,-,TGTGCCAGCAGTTACGGAGCGCAGATAGAGACCCAGTACTTC,CASSYGAQIETQYF
TRBV7-9,TRBJ1-2,-,-,TGTGCCAGCAGCAGCATACAGGGAGGAGGCTACACCTTC,CASSSIQGGGYTF
TRBV29-1,TRBJ2-3,few,-,TGCAGCGTTGAACCGGGGTATGGCACAGATACGCAGTATTTT,CSVEPGYGTDTQYF
TRBV7-2,TRBJ2-1,-,TRBD2,TGTGCCAGCAGTTACGGGGGGGCCCCCTACAATGAGCAGTTCTTC,CASSYGGAPYNEQFF
TRBV20-1,TRBJ1-1,-,TRBD1,TGCAGTGCTAGGGACGCCAGGGGGGGAAACACTGAAGCTTTCTTT,CSARDARGGNTEAFF
TRBV18,TRBJ2-5,many,-,TGTGCCAGCTCACCTTTGGAAGAGACCCAGTACTTC,CASSPLEETQYF
TRBV6-1,TRBJ2-2,-,-,TGTGCCAGCAATTGGGGATCGAACACCGGGGAGCTGTTTTTT,CASNWGSNTGELFF
TRBV20-1,TRBJ2-5,few,-,TGCAGTGCTGCGACTGGTGGGTGGGAGACCCAGTACTTC,CSAATGGWETQYF
TRBV6-2/TRBV6-3,TRBJ1-2,few,TRBD1,TGTGCCAGCATTAACAGGGGGCGCGACTATGGCTACACCTTC,CASINRGRDYGYTF
TRBV28,TRBJ2-7,few,TRBD1,TGTGCCAGCAGTTTAACTACAGGGGGACCCTACGAGCAGTACTTC,CASSLTTGGPYEQYF
TRBV28,TRBJ2-1,few,-,TGTGCCAGCAGTTTGGGGGGGGCGGGATCCTCTTACAATGAGCAGTTCTTC,CASSLGGAGSSYNEQFF
TRBV29-1,TRBJ2-1,-,TRBD2,TGCAGCGTCCCAGGGATGGGACTAGCGGGATCTGGTGAGCAGTTCTTC,CSVPGMGLAGSGEQFF
TRBV7-9,TRBJ1-1,few,-,TGTGCCAGCGACCGGGTTGATGCGGGGAACACTGAAGCTTTCTTT,CASDRVDAGNTEAFF
TRBV7-9,TRBJ2-5,few,TRBD1,TGTGCCAGCAGTCATACCGGGACAGGGGGAGGAGAGACCCAGTACTTC,CASSHTGTGGGETQYF
TRBV29-1,TRBJ1-2,-,-,TGCAGCGTTGTTGGTGAAGGTGGCTACACCTTC,CSVVGEGGYTF
TRBV7-2,TRBJ2-7,-,TRBD1,TGTGCCAGCAGCTCCTACAGGGGTCCCTACGAGCAGTACTTC,CASSSYRGPYEQYF
TRBV27,TRBJ1-3,-,-,TGTGCCAGCAGTTCCCTGGCGGCAGGGGAGCGAAACACCATATATTTT,CASSSLAAGERNTIYF
TRBV2,TRBJ2-7,few,TRBD2,TGTGCCAGCTCGGGACCCCAGGGAGGGTCCTACGAGCAGTACTTC,CASSGPQGGSYEQYF
TRBV6-5,TRBJ2-5,-,-,TGTGCCAGCAGTTACTCGGGGGCTGGAGAGACCCAGCACTTC,CASSYSGAGETQHF
TRBV7-2,TRBJ1-6,-,-,TGTGCCAGCAACCAGGGTTTGAATTCACCCCTCCACTTT,CASNQGLNSPLHF
TRBV29-1,TRBJ2-7,-,TRBD2,TGCAGCGTTGGGGGGGGGAGCGGGACCTACGAGCAGTACTTC,CSVGGGSGTYEQYF
TRBV5-6,TRBJ2-7,few,TRBD2,TGTGCCAGCAGCTCGGGACTAGGAACGGGCGAGCAGTACTTC,CASSSGLGTGEQYF
TRBV7-9,TRBJ2-7,-,-,TGTGCCAGCAGCGCCCGGGACACCTACGAGCAGTACTTC,CASSARDTYEQYF
TRBV29-1,TRBJ2-5,-,TRBD2,TGCAGCGTCCGCTGGCGGGAGGGGGCCACAATGGAGGAGACCCAGTACTTC,CSVRWREGATMEETQYF
TRBV7-2,TRBJ1-6,few,TRBD1,TGTGCCAGCAGGGACAGGAGCAGCTCCTATAATTCACCCCTCCACTTT,CASRDRSSSYNSPLHF
TRBV7-9,TRBJ2-1,-,TRBD2,TGTGCCAGCAGCTTAGCGGCTGGACTAGCGGGAGATGAGCAGTTCTTC,CASSLAAGLAGDEQFF
TRBV25-1,TRBJ2-1,-,TRBD2,TGTGCCAGCAGTGAATATCCTAGCGGGGGTTCTCATGAGCAGTTCTTC,CASSEYPSGGSHEQFF
TRBV5-1,TRBJ1-2,-,-,TGCGCCAGCAGCGCCCCGGGCCCGGATGGCTACACCTTC,CASSAPGPDGYTF
TRBV11-2,TRBJ2-3,few,-,TGTGCCAGCAGCCTAGGTGGCGGGGACCACACAGATACGCAGTATTTT,CASSLGGGDHTDTQYF
TRBV12-3/TRBV12-4,TRBJ2-3,many,TRBD2,TGTGCCAGCAGTTTGAAGCGGGGGGGCCACAAGCAGTATTTT,CASSLKRGGHKQYF
TRBV3-1,TRBJ2-5,-,-,TGTGCCAGCAGCCAAGATTTCAGGGGCAAAGAGACCCAGTACTTC,CASSQDFRGKETQYF
TRBV9,TRBJ1-6,few,TRBD1,TGTGCCAGCAGCGCCGGGACAGCTAATTCACCCCTCCACTTT,CASSAGTANSPLHF